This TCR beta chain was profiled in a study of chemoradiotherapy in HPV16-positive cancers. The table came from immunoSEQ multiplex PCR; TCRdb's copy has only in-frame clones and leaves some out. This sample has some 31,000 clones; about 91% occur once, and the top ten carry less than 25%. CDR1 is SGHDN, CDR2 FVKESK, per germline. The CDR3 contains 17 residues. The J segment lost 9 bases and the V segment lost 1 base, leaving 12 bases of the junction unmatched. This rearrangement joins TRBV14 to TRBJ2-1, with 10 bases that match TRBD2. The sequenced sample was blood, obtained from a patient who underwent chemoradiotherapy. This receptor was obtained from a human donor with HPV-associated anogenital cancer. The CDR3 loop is CASSQVRLLAGVPEQFF. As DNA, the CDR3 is TGTGCCAGCAGCCAAGTCCGCTTGCTAGCGGGAGTCCCTGAGCAGTTCTTC.